Described below is a single TCR beta chain sequence and its context. This likely traces to a read error, being one base from a far larger clone. Time point of the sample: persistent/refractory GD, antithyroid drugs over 5 years with positive TRAb. Following extraction of RNA from PBMCs, that RNA was used to make the TCR library. This sample is drawn from a study of regulatory T cells in long-lasting Graves disease. On the study more broadly: In persistent Graves' disease, antithyroid drugs had been taken for over 5 years and TSH receptor antibodies stayed positive.

Arm-PCR of CDR3 regions with iRepertoire HTBI primers generated TCR beta libraries. Each CDR3 protein gets one entry after TCRdb re-called the multiplex PCR reads with MiXCR. The sample has some 330,000 distinct CDR3 sequences; about 23% are singletons. The sample was peripheral blood mononuclear cells (PBMCs), taken when the disease was refractory, from a patient treated with antithyroid drugs. The TCR originated in a woman in her thirties or forties with Graves disease.

The CDR3 DNA follows: TGTGCCAGCAGTTTAGACGGTGGGTCCCCTAGCGGGAGTCAAGAGACCCAGTACTTC. The encoded protein is CASSLDGGSPSGSQETQYF. The V and J genes are TRBV12-3 or TRBV12-4 and TRBJ2-5; 10 bases line up with TRBD2. The V and J ends lost 1 base and 2 bases, in that order; junction bases with no gene match: 13. CDR3 length equals 19 residues.